The 17 T cell receptor beta chains in this list originate from one sample, sequenced in a study of control samples from healthy donors and cancer patients. Clones were read by immunoSEQ multiplex PCR, and TCRdb kept only the in-frame ones, dropping some. This sample has around 170,000 clones, with around 88% found just once. The sequencing sample was made of blood. The receptors here all came from a woman between 25 and 40 years old in good health.

J is TRBJ2-1 and V is TRBV5-1; D is unclear. Trimming removed 2 bases from V and 0 bases from J, with 12 bases in between. This CDR3 has 16 residues. Germline CDR1 reads SGHRS; CDR2 reads YFSETQ. This chain's CDR3 is CASSFYPVGSYNEQFF. Written as DNA, the CDR3 is TGCGCCAGCAGCTTCTATCCAGTGGGCTCCTACAATGAGCAGTTCTTC. The full variable domain, its missing parts supplied by reference TRBV5-1 and TRBJ2-1, is KAGVTQTPRYLIKTRGQQVTLSCSPISGHRSVSWYQQTPGQGLQFLFEYFSETQRNKGNFPGRFSGRQFSNSRSEMNVSTLELGDSALYLCASSFYPVGSYNEQFFGPGTRLTVL.

The V and J genes are TRBV3-1 (or the pseudogene TRBV3-2) and TRBJ2-5; TRBD1 matches at 10 bases. V lost 2 bases to trimming and J lost 3 bases; unmatched junction nucleotides: 3. In germline, CDR1 is LGHDT, CDR2 YNNKEL (reference sequence). The CDR3 sequence is 15 residues long. The CDR3 sequence is CASSQTGTGEETQYF. The CDR3 bases are TGTGCCAGCAGCCAAACCGGGACAGGGGAAGAGACCCAGTACTTC.

The chain carries TRBV11-3 and TRBJ2-1; 12 bases agree with TRBD2. The CDR3 totals 18 residues. The V gene's germline CDR1 is SGHNT and CDR2 YENEEA. The junction had 6 bases not matched to a gene; V was cut back by 1 base and J by 2 bases. CDR3 sequence (DNA): TGTGCCAGCAGCTTAGGCGGACTAGCGGGAACAACCTACAATGAGCAGTTCTTC. Amino acids: CASSLGGLAGTTYNEQFF.

This clone was observed a single time. V is TRBV5-1 and J is TRBJ1-4; no clear D gene. The CDR3 is 16 residues long. Germline V lookup: CDR1 SGHRS, CDR2 YFSETQ. Trimming removed 0 bases at V and 0 bases at J, with 9 bases between. CDR3 loop: CASSLVTGATNEKLFF. The DNA of the CDR3 is TGCGCCAGCAGCTTGGTAACGGGAGCAACTAATGAAAAACTGTTTTTT.

The chain recombines TRBV12-3 or TRBV12-4 with TRBJ2-7, with D possibly matching TRBD1 (6 bases). V lost 6 bases, J lost 5 bases, and 14 bases lay in between. The CDR3 length is 13 residues. The DNA for the CDR3 is TGTGCCAGCAGAGGGGGTACGGTCCACGAGCAGTACTTC. Translated, it gives CASRGGTVHEQYF.

The DNA for the CDR3 is TGTGCCAGCAGCCTCCGGGGGGATACGCAGTATTTT. Translation: CASSLRGDTQYF. The chain is built from TRBV9 and TRBJ2-3, with a tentative D call TRBD2 (6 bases). Trimming left V 4 bases short and J 6 bases short, with 9 bases between. The length of the CDR3 is 12 residues. Germline V gives CDR1 SGDLS, CDR2 YYNGEE.

The CDR3 loop is CASSIGDSTDTQYF. In nucleotides, the CDR3 is TGTGCCAGTAGTATCGGGGACAGCACAGATACGCAGTATTTT. The chain couples TRBV19 to TRBJ2-3, with D tentatively TRBD1 or TRBD2 (5 bases each). V gave up 3 bases and J gave up 0 bases, with 7 bases separating them. The length of the CDR3 is 14 residues. Germline assignment: CDR1 LNHDA and CDR2 SQIVND (reference sequence).

This clone was detected only a few times. The J gene is TRBJ2-2, the V gene TRBV19, with D possibly called TRBD1 or TRBD2 (5 bases each). This CDR3 contains 15 residues. Between the trimmed V and J ends, which lost 7 bases and 2 bases, there was a span of 14 bases. Germline lookup yields CDR1 LNHDA and CDR2 SQIVND (reference sequence). In DNA, the CDR3 is TGTGCCAGTACCCTCACCGGGACCAACACCGGGGAGCTGTTTTTT. This gives the protein CASTLTGTNTGELFF.

The rearrangement joins TRBV7-8 to TRBJ2-3; 10 nucleotides line up with TRBD2. CDR3 length: 15 residues. In germline, CDR1 is SGHVS, CDR2 FQNEAQ. V trimming: 1 base; J trimming: 6 bases; junction bases outside the gene matches: 4. The CDR3 reads CASSLVGGLADTQYF. The CDR3 DNA sequence: TGTGCCAGCAGCTTAGTAGGGGGACTAGCGGATACGCAGTATTTT.

The V call is TRBV20-1, the J call TRBJ1-5; D remains ambiguous. The CDR3 totals 11 residues. Between the trimmed V and J ends, which lost 5 bases and 4 bases, there was a span of 6 bases. CDR1 is DFQATT and CDR2 is SNEGSKA in the germline V gene (reference sequence). DNA of the CDR3: TGCAGTGCTGGATCGAATCAGCCCCAGCATTTT. Translated, it gives CSAGSNQPQHF.

This chain links TRBV6-1 with TRBJ2-3; 11 bases agree with TRBD1. The CDR3 runs 17 residues. V dropped 4 bases and J dropped 4; count of bases not matched to a gene: 10. Germline V gene lookup returns CDR1 MNHNS and CDR2 SASEGT. The DNA of the CDR3 is TGTGCCAGCAGTGGGTTTTGGGGACAGGGGGGTTCAGATACGCAGTATTTT. As protein: CASSGFWGQGGSDTQYF.

The V and J genes are TRBV4-1 and TRBJ2-2, with D possibly matching TRBD2 (6 bases). V lost 4 bases and J 7 bases, leaving 10 bases between the germline ends. This CDR3 is built from 13 residues. Germline V gene data show CDR1 as MGHRA and CDR2 as YSYEKL. Here the CDR3 reads CASSPRLDGELFF. The CDR3 DNA reads TGCGCCAGCAGCCCCCGACTAGACGGGGAGCTGTTTTTT.

V is TRBV15 and J is TRBJ2-5; tentatively, D is TRBD1 or TRBD2 (5 bases each). Germline CDR1 and CDR2: LNHNV and YYDKDF (reference sequence). The CDR3 is 15 amino acids. The ends were cut back, 1 base at V and 4 bases at J, with 13 bases in the middle. The CDR3 loop reads CATSRGDPKRETQYF. CDR3 nucleotide sequence: TGTGCCACCAGCAGAGGGGACCCCAAACGAGAGACCCAGTACTTC.

Here the CDR3 reads CASSQEGAYGYTF. Here the CDR3 DNA reads TGCGCCAGCAGCCAAGAGGGGGCATATGGCTACACCTTC. This chain connects TRBV4-1 to TRBJ1-2; weak D call: TRBD1 (6 bases). CDR1 MGHRA and CDR2 YSYEKL come from the germline V gene. This CDR3 spans 13 amino acids. V was cut by 0 bases and J by 5 bases, with 7 bases left in between.

The CDR3 region is CASRKYRGGEYTEAFF. In DNA, the CDR3 is TGTGCCAGCAGAAAATACAGGGGGGGGGAGTACACTGAAGCTTTCTTT. The V gene is TRBV27, the J gene TRBJ1-1; 8 nucleotides line up with TRBD1. The V and J ends lost 6 bases and 3 bases, in that order; junction bases with no gene match: 12. From germline, CDR1 is MNHEY and CDR2 SMNVEV (reference sequence). There are 16 residues in the CDR3.

J is TRBJ1-5 and V is TRBV6-6; D perhaps matches TRBD1 (6 bases). V was shortened by 5 bases and J by 0 bases, with 17 bases between the two germline ends. Per germline, CDR1 MNHNY and CDR2 SVGAGI (reference sequence). The CDR3 runs to 17 residues. Written as DNA, the CDR3 is TGTGCCAGCAGTCCCCGGACAGCACCTTATAGCAATCAGCCCCAGCATTTT. Translating gives CASSPRTAPYSNQPQHF.

There are a few counts of this clone. This chain links TRBV4-2 with TRBJ1-2; D uncertain. Trimming stripped 0 bases from V and 6 bases from J, with 5 bases between. CDR1 LGHNA and CDR2 YNFKEQ come from the germline V gene. This CDR3 has 12 residues. CDR3 amino acids: CASSQEGNGYTF. CDR3 DNA sequence: TGTGCCAGCAGCCAAGAGGGCAATGGCTACACCTTC.